A single sample gave rise to the 25 T cell receptor beta chains below, sequenced in a study of early T cells in non-severe SARS-CoV-2 infection. In TCRdb, the 5' RACE reads were re-called with MiXCR into one record per CDR3 protein. The table records over 60,000 distinct CDR3 sequences, about 10% of them present only once. This material consisted of whole blood, taken at baseline. The receptor source for this set is an adult who was a healthcare worker with PCR-confirmed SARS-CoV-2 infection or an uninfected control (not recorded which).

The CDR3, as DNA: TGTGCCAGCAGCCTGGAAGGGGGGAGGCCGAACACTGAAGCTTTCTTT. This codes for CASSLEGGRPNTEAFF. The chain is built from TRBV6-5 and TRBJ1-1; possibly TRBD1 for D (6 bases). Trimming removed 6 bases from V and 1 base from J, with 18 bases in between. Germline V CDR1 and CDR2: MNHEY, SVGAGI. The CDR3 sequence is 16 residues long.

The rearrangement uses TRBV11-2 and TRBJ1-2; D remains unclear. Trimming removed 5 bases from V and 5 bases from J, with 18 bases in between. Germline CDR1 is SGHAT and CDR2 is FQNNGV. CDR3 length equals 15 residues. The CDR3 loop is CASSVAPGNSYGYTF. As DNA, the CDR3 is TGTGCCAGCAGCGTGGCTCCGGGCAATTCGTATGGCTACACCTTC. The variable domain in full, with the rest retrieved from reference TRBV11-2 and TRBJ1-2, is EAGVAQSPRYKIIEKRQSVAFWCNPISGHATLYWYQQILGQGPKLLIQFQNNGVVDDSQLPKDRFSAERLKGVDSTLKIQPAKLEDSAVYLCASSVAPGNSYGYTFGSGTRLTVV.

This clonotype was seen more than once but under ten times. The chain carries TRBV7-9 and TRBJ1-4; TRBD1 matches 7 bases. The CDR3 runs to 15 residues. Germline-derived CDR1 and CDR2 are SEHNR and FQNEAQ (reference sequence). J gave up 5 bases and V 1 base, and 4 bases lay outside the gene matches. CDR3 DNA sequence: TGTGCCAGCAGCTTAGGGGACAGACGAAATGAAAAACTGTTTTTT. Translation: CASSLGDRRNEKLFF.

Ten or more counts support this clonotype. The chain carries TRBV3-1 and TRBJ1-3; 7 nucleotides align to TRBD1. The CDR3 length is 14 residues. CDR1 and CDR2 from the germline V gene are LGHDT and YNNKEL (reference sequence). The V segment lost 4 bases and the J segment 6 bases; nucleotides outside the gene matches: 6. The CDR3 sequence: CASSRDSKPNTIYF. The CDR3 coding sequence is TGTGCCAGCAGCCGGGACAGCAAACCAAACACCATATATTTT. Filled out from reference TRBV3-1 and TRBJ1-3, the complete variable domain reads DTAVSQTPKYLVTQMGNDKSIKCEQNLGHDTMYWYKQDSKKFLKIMFSYNNKELIINETVPNRFSPKSPDKAHLNLHINSLELGDSAVYFCASSRDSKPNTIYFGEGSWLTVV.

The chain joins TRBV9 to TRBJ2-7; 9 positions match TRBD1. There are 15 residues in the CDR3. The junction had 4 bases not matched to a gene; V was cut back by 0 bases and J by 3 bases. Germline assignment: CDR1 SGDLS and CDR2 YYNGEE. The CDR3 loop is CASSVAGTGSYEQYF. The CDR3 region has the DNA TGTGCCAGCAGCGTAGCAGGGACAGGGAGCTACGAGCAGTACTTC.

CDR3 in DNA: TGCGCCAGCAGCTTGGTAGGACTAGCGGGGGGACCAAACACAGATACGCAGTATTTT. It is translated as CASSLVGLAGGPNTDTQYF. The rearrangement links TRBV5-1 to TRBJ2-3, with 14 bases lining up with TRBD2. The CDR3 totals 19 residues. Germline V gene data show CDR1 as SGHRS and CDR2 as YFSETQ. The V and J ends lost 0 bases and 2 bases, in that order; junction bases with no gene match: 8.

This clonotype was observed a few times. The CDR3 region has the DNA TGTGCCAGCAGCTTACCGGAGTATTACAATGAGCAGTTCTTC. The encoded protein is CASSLPEYYNEQFF. V gene TRBV5-4 combines with J gene TRBJ2-1; D gene unclear. Germline CDR1 is SGHNT and CDR2 is YYREEE (reference sequence). Trimming removed 2 bases at V and 4 bases at J, with 10 bases between. The CDR3 covers 14 residues.

This clonotype was picked up many times. The rearrangement joins TRBV11-2 to TRBJ2-5; the match to TRBD2 covers 13 bases. Germline CDR1 is SGHAT and CDR2 is FQNNGV. V was clipped by 5 bases and J by 1 base; unmatched bases: 4. The CDR3 covers 16 residues. The CDR3 spells CASSVRLAGGQETQYF. The CDR3 nucleotides are TGTGCCAGCAGCGTGAGACTAGCGGGGGGCCAAGAGACCCAGTACTTC.

This clonotype showed up many times. The chain couples TRBV7-9 to TRBJ1-1; no definite D call. This CDR3 has 13 residues. The V and J ends lost 4 bases and 7 bases respectively, with 13 bases between them. Germline CDR1 and CDR2: SEHNR and FQNEAQ (reference sequence). CDR3 nucleotide sequence: TGTGCCAGCAGCTCCCTAAGGAAAGGTGAAGCTTTCTTT. The encoded protein is CASSSLRKGEAFF.

CDR3 residues: CASRPDRDQPQHF. In DNA, the CDR3 is TGTGCCAGTAGACCGGACAGGGATCAGCCCCAGCATTTT. The rearrangement joins TRBV19 to TRBJ1-5; 8 bases map to TRBD1. V shed 6 bases, J shed 5 bases, and the junction held 3 bases outside the gene matches. CDR3 length equals 13 residues. CDR1 and CDR2 (germline): LNHDA, SQIVND (reference sequence). The full variable domain, with the rest looked up from reference TRBV19 and TRBJ1-5, is DGGITQSPKYLFRKEGQNVTLSCEQNLNHDAMYWYRQDPGQGLRLIYYSQIVNDFQKGDIAEGYSVSREKKESFPLTVTSAQKNPTAFYLCASRPDRDQPQHFGDGTRLSIL.

This clonotype was observed at least ten times. The chain uses TRBV2 and TRBJ1-1, with D possibly being TRBD1 (5 bases). From germline, CDR1 is SNHLY and CDR2 FYNNEI. The CDR3 length is 14 residues. Trimming removed 2 bases from V and 11 bases from J, with 18 bases in between. CDR3 nucleotide sequence: TGTGCCAGCAGTGAACAGGGCCCCTCTGGTTTGGCTTTCTTT. Translated, it gives CASSEQGPSGLAFF.

The genes are TRBV5-1 and TRBJ2-3; D may be TRBD1 (5 bases). This CDR3 is 13 amino acids long. Germline V gene data show CDR1 as SGHRS and CDR2 as YFSETQ. V was shortened by 7 bases and J by 5 bases, with 14 bases between the two germline ends. CDR3 DNA: TGCGCCAGCCAGCTACAGGAGAGAGATACGCAGTATTTT. This translates into CASQLQERDTQYF.

This chain joins TRBV7-2 and TRBJ1-3, with TRBD1 matching 9 bases. The trim removed 3 bases at V and 1 base at J, leaving 4 bases unmatched. This CDR3 spans 16 amino acids. Germline values: CDR1 SGHTA, CDR2 FQGNSA. The chain's CDR3 is CASSFRQGESGNTIYF. In nucleotides, the CDR3 is TGTGCCAGCAGCTTCCGACAGGGGGAATCTGGAAACACCATATATTTT.

There are many counts of this clonotype. This chain connects TRBV7-6 to TRBJ1-3; D uncertain. The CDR3 sequence is 13 residues long. Germline V gene data show CDR1 as SGHVS and CDR2 as FNYEAQ. V lost 4 bases and J lost 8, with 12 bases in between. The CDR3 DNA reads as TGTGCCAGCAGCTCGTGGGGAAGGGACACCATATATTTT. Amino acids: CASSSWGRDTIYF.

This clonotype was seen a few times. V gene TRBV12-3 or TRBV12-4 combines with J gene TRBJ2-4, with TRBD2 as a possible D gene (6 bases). The CDR3 runs 17 residues. V lost 8 bases and J 2 bases, leaving 22 bases between the germline ends. The DNA of the CDR3 is TGTGCCAGCCCCCAGAGGGCGGGGTCGGGGACCAAAAACATTCAGTACTTC. Amino acid sequence: CASPQRAGSGTKNIQYF.

This clonotype was seen more than once but under ten times. The CDR3 is CASSRDRGRSPLHF. The CDR3 bases are TGTGCCAGCAGTCGGGACAGGGGGCGTTCACCCCTCCACTTT. The rearrangement uses TRBV6-1 and TRBJ1-6; 12 bases are a match to TRBD1. Germline V gene lookup returns CDR1 MNHNS and CDR2 SASEGT. V shed 5 bases and J 9 bases; nucleotides not matched to a gene: 2. The CDR3 is 14 amino acids.

This clonotype was found a few times. The V and J genes are TRBV5-1 and TRBJ2-6; D remains unclear. Germline V gene data show CDR1 as SGHRS and CDR2 as YFSETQ. The CDR3 is made up of 15 amino acids. Trimming cost V 0 bases and J 2 bases, with 6 bases left between them. This CDR3 reads CASSLEVAGANVLTF. CDR3 in DNA: TGCGCCAGCAGCTTGGAGGTAGCTGGGGCCAACGTCCTGACTTTC.

This clonotype was observed many times. V gene TRBV4-2 combines with J gene TRBJ2-3, with a tentative D call TRBD2 (7 bases). Germline CDR1 LGHNA, CDR2 YNFKEQ. V lost 4 bases, J lost 4 bases, and 15 bases lay in between. The CDR3 extends over 15 amino acids. The chain's CDR3 is CASSPGAGEADTQYF. The CDR3 bases are TGTGCCAGCAGCCCAGGGGCGGGGGAGGCAGATACGCAGTATTTT.

The V call is TRBV6-6, the J call TRBJ1-1; D perhaps matches TRBD1 (6 bases). Per germline, CDR1 MNHNY and CDR2 SVGAGI (reference sequence). This CDR3 spans 13 amino acids. V shed 6 bases and J shed 1 base, with 9 bases lying between them. The CDR3 DNA is TGTGCCAGCAGGGAGGGACAGAACACTGAAGCTTTCTTT. Encoded protein: CASREGQNTEAFF.

This clonotype came up a few times. The rearrangement joins TRBV29-1 to TRBJ2-7; D call uncertain. The germline CDR1 and CDR2 sequences are SQVTM and ANQGSEA. The CDR3 is made up of 11 amino acids. V lost 4 bases to trimming and J lost 2 bases, with 6 bases between them. DNA of the CDR3: TGCAGCGTTGGGGCCACCTACGAGCAGTACTTC. Amino acid sequence: CSVGATYEQYF.

Ten or more counts support this clonotype. Here the CDR3 DNA reads TGTGCCAGCAGGGCGGGACGGATTTACGAGCAGTACTTC. Translation gives CASRAGRIYEQYF. The chain uses TRBV6-2 or TRBV6-3 and TRBJ2-7, with D tentatively TRBD2 (6 bases). The CDR3 length is 13 residues. Germline CDR1 and CDR2: MNHEY and SVGEGT. The V end lost 6 bases, the J end lost 4 bases, and 13 bases lay between the germline ends.

The chain combines TRBV12-3 or TRBV12-4 with TRBJ2-5, with 14 positions matching TRBD2. J lost 5 bases, V lost 6 bases, and 5 bases had no gene match. The CDR3 has 15 residues. The CDR3 loop reads CASRAGTSGGETQYF. The DNA for the CDR3 is TGTGCCAGCAGGGCCGGGACTAGCGGGGGTGAGACCCAGTACTTC.

This clonotype was observed a few times. The chain employs TRBV11-2 and TRBJ1-1; D call uncertain. The ends were cut back, 8 bases at V and 0 bases at J, with 10 bases in the middle. The CDR3 extends over 13 amino acids. Germline CDR1 reads SGHAT; CDR2 reads FQNNGV. CDR3 residues: CASRLGVNTEAFF. CDR3 bases: TGTGCCAGCCGTCTCGGGGTGAACACTGAAGCTTTCTTT.

This chain links TRBV7-9 with TRBJ2-7; a possible D gene is TRBD2 (5 bases). Trimming pared 5 bases from V and 5 bases from J, leaving 22 bases between. This CDR3 contains 16 residues. Germline loops: CDR1 SEHNR, CDR2 FQNEAQ (reference sequence). The CDR3 protein is CASSPDPHGLTHEQYF. The CDR3 DNA is TGTGCCAGCAGCCCAGACCCTCATGGACTTACCCACGAGCAGTACTTC.

This clonotype was counted between two and nine times. The chain joins TRBV19 to TRBJ2-1; D possibly uses TRBD1 or TRBD2 (6 bases each). Germline CDR1 reads LNHDA; CDR2 reads SQIVND (reference sequence). V shed 8 bases and J shed 9 bases, with 17 bases lying between them. The CDR3 totals 13 residues. CDR3 protein: CASGPGAVGEQFF. Here the CDR3 DNA reads TGTGCCAGTGGTCCGGGGGCCGTTGGTGAGCAGTTCTTC.